This T cell receptor (beta chain) was recorded in a study of PD-L1 blockade in urothelial cancer. Study-level information: Blood was analyzed 3 weeks (second dose) and 6 weeks after treatment start.

The data were produced by immunoSEQ multiplex PCR, yet TCRdb's version contains in-frame clones alone and is incomplete. There are under 50,000 clones in the sample; approximately 90% occur only once, and under 9.5% lies in the top ten. Per the germline V gene, CDR1 is MNHEY and CDR2 is SMNVEV (reference sequence). Trimming removed 5 bases from V and 4 bases from J, with 14 bases in between. CDR3 length: 14 residues. The V gene is TRBV27, the J gene TRBJ2-5; maybe TRBD2 (6 bases). The sample consisted of PBMCs, taken around atezolizumab (anti-PD-L1) treatment. The TCR comes from a man between 65 and 85 years old with urothelial cancer. CDR3 coding DNA: TGTGCCAGCAGTAAACTAGGGACTCGAGAGACCCAGTACTTC. Its translation: CASSKLGTRETQYF.